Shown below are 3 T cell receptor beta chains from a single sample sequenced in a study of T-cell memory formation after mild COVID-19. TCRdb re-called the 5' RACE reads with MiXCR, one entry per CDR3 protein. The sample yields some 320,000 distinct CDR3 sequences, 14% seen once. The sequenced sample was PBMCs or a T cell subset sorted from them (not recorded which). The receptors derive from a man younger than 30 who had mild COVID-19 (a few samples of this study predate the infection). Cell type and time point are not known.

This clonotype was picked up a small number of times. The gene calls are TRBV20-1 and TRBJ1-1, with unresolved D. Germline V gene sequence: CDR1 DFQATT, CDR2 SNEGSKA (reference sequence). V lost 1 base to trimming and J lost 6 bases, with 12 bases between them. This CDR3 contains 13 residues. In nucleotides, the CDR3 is TGCAGTGCTAGAGCGTCGGATTCTCCTGAAGCTTTCTTT. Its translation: CSARASDSPEAFF.

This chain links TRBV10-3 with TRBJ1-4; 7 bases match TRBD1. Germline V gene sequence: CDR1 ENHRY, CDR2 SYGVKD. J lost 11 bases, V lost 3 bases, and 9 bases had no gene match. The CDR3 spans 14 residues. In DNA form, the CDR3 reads TGTGCCATCAGTGACTCGGACAGGCAAGGGAAACTGTTTTTT. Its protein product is CAISDSDRQGKLFF.

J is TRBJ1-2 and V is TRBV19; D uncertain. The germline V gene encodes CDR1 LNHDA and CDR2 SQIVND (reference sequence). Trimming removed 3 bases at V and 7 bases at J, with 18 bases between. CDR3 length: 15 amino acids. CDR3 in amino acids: CASSIDGWRSFGYTF. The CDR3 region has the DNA TGTGCCAGTAGTATCGATGGGTGGCGAAGTTTTGGCTACACCTTC.